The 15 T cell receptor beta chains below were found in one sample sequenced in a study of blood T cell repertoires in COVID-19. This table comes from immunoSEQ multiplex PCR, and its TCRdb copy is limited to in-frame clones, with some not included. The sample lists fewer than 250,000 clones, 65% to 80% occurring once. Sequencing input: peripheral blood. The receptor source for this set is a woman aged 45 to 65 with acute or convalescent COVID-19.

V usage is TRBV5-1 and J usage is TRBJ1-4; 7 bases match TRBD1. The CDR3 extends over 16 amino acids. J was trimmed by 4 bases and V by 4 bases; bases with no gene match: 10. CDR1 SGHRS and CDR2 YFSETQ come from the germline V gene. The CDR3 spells CASSAPIGTVNEKLFF. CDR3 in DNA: TGCGCCAGCAGCGCCCCGATTGGGACAGTTAATGAAAAACTGTTTTTT.

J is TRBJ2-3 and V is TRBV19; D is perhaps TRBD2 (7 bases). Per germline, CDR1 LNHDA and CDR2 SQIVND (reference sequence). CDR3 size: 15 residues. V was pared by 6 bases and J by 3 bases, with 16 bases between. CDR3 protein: CASRGRGTTTDTQYF. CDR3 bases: TGTGCCAGTAGGGGTAGGGGGACTACGACAGATACGCAGTATTTT.

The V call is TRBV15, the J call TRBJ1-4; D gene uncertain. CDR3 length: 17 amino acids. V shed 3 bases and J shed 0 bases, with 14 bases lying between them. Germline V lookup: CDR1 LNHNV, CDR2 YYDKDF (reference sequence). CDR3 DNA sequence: TGTGCCACCAGCAGGAGCGGCGCAGTGCCAACTAATGAAAAACTGTTTTTT. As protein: CATSRSGAVPTNEKLFF.

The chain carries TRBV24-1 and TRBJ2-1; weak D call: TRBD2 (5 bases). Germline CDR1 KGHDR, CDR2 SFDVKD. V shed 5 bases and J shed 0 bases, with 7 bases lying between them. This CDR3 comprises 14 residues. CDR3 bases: TGTGCCACCAGTGCTGGGAGCTCCTACAATGAGCAGTTCTTC. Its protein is CATSAGSSYNEQFF.

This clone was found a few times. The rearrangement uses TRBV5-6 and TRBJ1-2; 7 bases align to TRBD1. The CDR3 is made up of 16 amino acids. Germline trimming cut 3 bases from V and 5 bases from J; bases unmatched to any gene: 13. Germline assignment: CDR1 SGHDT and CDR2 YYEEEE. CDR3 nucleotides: TGTGCCAGCAGCTCCCCGACAGGGAGGACCGGGTATGGCTACACCTTC. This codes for CASSSPTGRTGYGYTF.

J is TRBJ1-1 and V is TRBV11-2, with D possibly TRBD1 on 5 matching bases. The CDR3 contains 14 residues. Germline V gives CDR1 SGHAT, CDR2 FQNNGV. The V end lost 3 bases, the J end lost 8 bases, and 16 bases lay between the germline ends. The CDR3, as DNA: TGTGCCAGCAGCTTTGTGGGGCCGACACCCGAAGCTTTCTTT. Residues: CASSFVGPTPEAFF.

The CDR3 here is CASSRGAGNEKLFF. The CDR3 bases are TGTGCCAGCAGCAGGGGAGCGGGTAATGAAAAACTGTTTTTT. The chain recombines TRBV5-4 with TRBJ1-4; the D gene is possibly TRBD1 (5 bases). V was pared by 4 bases and J by 4 bases, with 11 bases between. The CDR3 has 14 residues. Per germline, CDR1 SGHNT and CDR2 YYREEE (reference sequence).

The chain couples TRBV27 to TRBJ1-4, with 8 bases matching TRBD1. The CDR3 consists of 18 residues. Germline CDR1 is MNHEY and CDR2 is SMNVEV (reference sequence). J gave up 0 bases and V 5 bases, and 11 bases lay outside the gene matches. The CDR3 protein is CASSRRQGTSATNEKLFF. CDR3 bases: TGTGCCAGCAGTCGGAGACAGGGGACTTCTGCAACTAATGAAAAACTGTTTTTT.

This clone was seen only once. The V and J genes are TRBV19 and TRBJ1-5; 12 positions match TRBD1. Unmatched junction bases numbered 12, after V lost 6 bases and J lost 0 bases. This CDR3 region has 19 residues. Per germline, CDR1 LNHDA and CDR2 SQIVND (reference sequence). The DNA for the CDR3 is TGTGCCAGTAGAGGGGCCGGGACAGGGGGCGTTAATAGCAATCAGCCCCAGCATTTT. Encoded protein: CASRGAGTGGVNSNQPQHF. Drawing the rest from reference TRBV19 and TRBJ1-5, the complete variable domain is DGGITQSPKYLFRKEGQNVTLSCEQNLNHDAMYWYRQDPGQGLRLIYYSQIVNDFQKGDIAEGYSVSREKKESFPLTVTSAQKNPTAFYLCASRGAGTGGVNSNQPQHFGDGTRLSIL.

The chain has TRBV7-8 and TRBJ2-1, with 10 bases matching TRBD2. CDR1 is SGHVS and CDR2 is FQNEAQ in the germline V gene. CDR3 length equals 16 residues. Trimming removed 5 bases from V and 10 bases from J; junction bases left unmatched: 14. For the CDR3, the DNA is TGTGCCAGCAGCCCCCTCAGCGGGAGGGCCGAAGGGGAGCAGTTCTTC. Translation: CASSPLSGRAEGEQFF. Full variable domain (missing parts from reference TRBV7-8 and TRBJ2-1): GAGVSQSPRYKVAKRGQDVALRCDPISGHVSLFWYQQALGQGPEFLTYFQNEAQLDKSGLPSDRFFAERPEGSVSTLKIQRTQQEDSAVYLCASSPLSGRAEGEQFFGPGTRLTVL.

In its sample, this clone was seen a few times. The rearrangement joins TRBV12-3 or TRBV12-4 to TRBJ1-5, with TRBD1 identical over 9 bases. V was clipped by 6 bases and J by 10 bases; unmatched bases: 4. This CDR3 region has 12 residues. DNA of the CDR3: TGTGCCAGCAGAGCGGACAGGGGACCCCAGCATTTT. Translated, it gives CASRADRGPQHF.

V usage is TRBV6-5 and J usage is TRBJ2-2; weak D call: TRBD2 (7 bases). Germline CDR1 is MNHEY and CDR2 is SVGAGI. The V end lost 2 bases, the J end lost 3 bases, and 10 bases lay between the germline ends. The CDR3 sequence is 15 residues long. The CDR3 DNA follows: TGTGCCAGCAGTTACGGGGGGGGCGACACCGGGGAGCTGTTTTTT. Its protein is CASSYGGGDTGELFF.

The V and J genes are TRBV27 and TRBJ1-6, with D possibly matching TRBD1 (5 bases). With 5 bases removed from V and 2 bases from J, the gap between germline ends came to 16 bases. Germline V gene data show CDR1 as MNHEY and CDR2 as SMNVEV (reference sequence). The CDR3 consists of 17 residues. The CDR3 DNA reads TGTGCCAGCAGTGCCGCATCAGGGATCACCTATAATTCACCCCTCCACTTT. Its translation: CASSAASGITYNSPLHF.

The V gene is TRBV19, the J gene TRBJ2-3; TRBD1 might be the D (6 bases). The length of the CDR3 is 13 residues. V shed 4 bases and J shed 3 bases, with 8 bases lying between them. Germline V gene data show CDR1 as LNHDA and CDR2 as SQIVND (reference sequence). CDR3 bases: TGTGCCAGTAGTACCACAGGGACAGATACGCAGTATTTT. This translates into CASSTTGTDTQYF.

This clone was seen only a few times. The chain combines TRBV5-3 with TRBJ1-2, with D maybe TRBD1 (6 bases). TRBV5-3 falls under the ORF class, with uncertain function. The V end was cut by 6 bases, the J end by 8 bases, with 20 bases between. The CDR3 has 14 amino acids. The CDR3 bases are TGTGCCAGAACTGCGAGGGGCAGGGGAAGCGGCTACACCTTC. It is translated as CARTARGRGSGYTF.